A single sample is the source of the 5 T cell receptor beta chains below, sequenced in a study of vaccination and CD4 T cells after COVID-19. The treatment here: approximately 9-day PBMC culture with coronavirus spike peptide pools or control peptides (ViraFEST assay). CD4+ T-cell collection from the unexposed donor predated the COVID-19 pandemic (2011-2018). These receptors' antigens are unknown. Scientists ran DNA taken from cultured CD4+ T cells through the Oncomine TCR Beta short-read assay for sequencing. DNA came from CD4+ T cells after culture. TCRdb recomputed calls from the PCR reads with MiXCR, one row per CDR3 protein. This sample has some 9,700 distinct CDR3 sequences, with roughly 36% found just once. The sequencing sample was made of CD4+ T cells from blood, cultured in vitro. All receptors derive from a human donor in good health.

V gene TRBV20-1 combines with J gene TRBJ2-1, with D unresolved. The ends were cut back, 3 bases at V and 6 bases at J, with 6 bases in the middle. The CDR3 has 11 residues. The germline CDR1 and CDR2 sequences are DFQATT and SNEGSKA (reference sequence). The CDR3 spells CSASTFNEQFF. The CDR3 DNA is TGCAGTGCTAGTACCTTCAATGAGCAGTTCTTC.

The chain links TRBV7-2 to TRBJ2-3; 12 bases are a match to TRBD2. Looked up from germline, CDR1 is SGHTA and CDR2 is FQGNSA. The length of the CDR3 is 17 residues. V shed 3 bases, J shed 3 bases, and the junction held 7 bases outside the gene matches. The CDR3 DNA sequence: TGTGCCAGCAGCTTCAGTCTAGCGGGAGGGCCGACAGATACGCAGTATTTT. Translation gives CASSFSLAGGPTDTQYF.

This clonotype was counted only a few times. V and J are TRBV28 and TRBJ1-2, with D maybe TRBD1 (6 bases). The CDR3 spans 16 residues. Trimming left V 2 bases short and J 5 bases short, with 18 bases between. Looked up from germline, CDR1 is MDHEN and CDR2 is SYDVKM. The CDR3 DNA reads TGTGCCAGCAGTTTACCAGGGGCCGACCTAGGATATGGCTACACCTTC. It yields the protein CASSLPGADLGYGYTF.

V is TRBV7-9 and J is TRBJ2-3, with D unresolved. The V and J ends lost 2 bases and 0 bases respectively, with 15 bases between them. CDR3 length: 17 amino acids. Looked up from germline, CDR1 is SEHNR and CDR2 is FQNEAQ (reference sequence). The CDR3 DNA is TGTGCCAGCAGCTTAAGGTTTAGGCAGAAAAGCACAGATACGCAGTATTTT. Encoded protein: CASSLRFRQKSTDTQYF.

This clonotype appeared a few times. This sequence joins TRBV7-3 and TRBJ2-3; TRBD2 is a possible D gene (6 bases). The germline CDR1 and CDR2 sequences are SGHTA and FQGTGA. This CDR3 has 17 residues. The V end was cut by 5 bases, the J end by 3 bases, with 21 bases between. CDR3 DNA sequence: TGTGCCAGCAGCCTGGGGGAGGCAGGGTGGGGGACAGATACGCAGTATTTT. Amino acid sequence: CASSLGEAGWGTDTQYF.